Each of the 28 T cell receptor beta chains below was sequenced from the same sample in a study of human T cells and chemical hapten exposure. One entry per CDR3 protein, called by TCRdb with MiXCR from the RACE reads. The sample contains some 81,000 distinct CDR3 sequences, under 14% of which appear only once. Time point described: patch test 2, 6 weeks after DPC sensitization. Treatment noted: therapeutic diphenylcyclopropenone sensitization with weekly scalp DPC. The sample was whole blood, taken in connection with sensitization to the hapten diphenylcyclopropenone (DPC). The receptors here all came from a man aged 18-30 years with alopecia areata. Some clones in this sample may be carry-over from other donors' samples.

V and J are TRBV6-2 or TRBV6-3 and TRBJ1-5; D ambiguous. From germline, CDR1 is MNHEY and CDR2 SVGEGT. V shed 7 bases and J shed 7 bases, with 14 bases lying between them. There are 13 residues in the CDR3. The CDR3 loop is CASTPSPNQPQHF. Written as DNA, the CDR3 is TGTGCCAGCACCCCCAGTCCCAACCAGCCCCAGCATTTT.

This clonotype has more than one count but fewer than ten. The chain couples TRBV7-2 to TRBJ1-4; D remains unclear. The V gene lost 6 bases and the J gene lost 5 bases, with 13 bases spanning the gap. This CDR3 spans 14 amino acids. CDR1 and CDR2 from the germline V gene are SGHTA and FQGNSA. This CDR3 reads CASSISGRNEKLFF. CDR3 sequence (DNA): TGTGCCAGCAGTATCTCCGGTCGCAATGAAAAACTGTTTTTT. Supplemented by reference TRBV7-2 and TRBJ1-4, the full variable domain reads GAGVSQSPSNKVTEKGKDVELRCDPISGHTALYWYRQSLGQGLEFLIYFQGNSAPDKSGLPSDRFSAERTGGSVSTLTIQRTQQEDSAVYLCASSISGRNEKLFFGSGTQLSVL.

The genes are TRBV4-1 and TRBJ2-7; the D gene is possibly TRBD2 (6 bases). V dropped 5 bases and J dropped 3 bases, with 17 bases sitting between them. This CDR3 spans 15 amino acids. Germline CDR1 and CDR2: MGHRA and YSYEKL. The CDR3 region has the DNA TGCGCCAGCAGCGTTGATCGATTGGGGGGCTACGAGCAGTACTTC. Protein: CASSVDRLGGYEQYF.

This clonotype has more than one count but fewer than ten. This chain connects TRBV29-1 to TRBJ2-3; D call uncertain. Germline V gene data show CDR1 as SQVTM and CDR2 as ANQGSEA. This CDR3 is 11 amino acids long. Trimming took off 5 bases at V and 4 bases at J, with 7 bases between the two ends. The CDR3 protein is CSVWASDTQYF. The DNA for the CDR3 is TGCAGCGTTTGGGCCTCAGATACGCAGTATTTT.

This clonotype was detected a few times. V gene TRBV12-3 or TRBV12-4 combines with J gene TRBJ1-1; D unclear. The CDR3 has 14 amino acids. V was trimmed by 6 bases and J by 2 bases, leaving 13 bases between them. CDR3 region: CASRASGINTEAFF. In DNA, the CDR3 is TGTGCCAGCAGGGCTTCGGGGATCAACACTGAAGCTTTCTTT.

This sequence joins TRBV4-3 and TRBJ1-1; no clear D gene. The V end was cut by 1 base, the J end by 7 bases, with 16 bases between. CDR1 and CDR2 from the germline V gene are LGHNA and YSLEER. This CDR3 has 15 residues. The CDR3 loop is CASSQAFSVTIEAFF. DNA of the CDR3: TGCGCCAGCAGCCAAGCTTTTTCAGTTACGATTGAAGCTTTCTTT.

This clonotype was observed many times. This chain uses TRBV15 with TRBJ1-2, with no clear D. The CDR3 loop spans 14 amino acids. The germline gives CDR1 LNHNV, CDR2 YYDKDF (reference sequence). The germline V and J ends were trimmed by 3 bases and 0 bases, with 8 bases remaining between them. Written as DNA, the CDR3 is TGTGCCACCAGCAGGGCCGACCCTAACTATGGCTACACCTTC. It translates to CATSRADPNYGYTF.

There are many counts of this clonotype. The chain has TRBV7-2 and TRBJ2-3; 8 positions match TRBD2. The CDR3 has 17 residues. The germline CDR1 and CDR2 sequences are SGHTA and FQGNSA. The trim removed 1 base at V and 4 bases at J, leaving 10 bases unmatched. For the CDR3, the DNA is TGTGCCAGCAGCTTAGTTTCCGGGGGGGCCCTACCAGATACGCAGTATTTT. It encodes CASSLVSGGALPDTQYF.

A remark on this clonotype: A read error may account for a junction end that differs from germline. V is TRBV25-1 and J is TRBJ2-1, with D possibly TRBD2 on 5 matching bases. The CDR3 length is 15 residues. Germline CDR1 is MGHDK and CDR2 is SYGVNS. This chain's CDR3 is CAGSEFGIGWNEQFF. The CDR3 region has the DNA TGTGCCGGCAGTGAGTTCGGGATTGGATGGAATGAGCAGTTCTTC.

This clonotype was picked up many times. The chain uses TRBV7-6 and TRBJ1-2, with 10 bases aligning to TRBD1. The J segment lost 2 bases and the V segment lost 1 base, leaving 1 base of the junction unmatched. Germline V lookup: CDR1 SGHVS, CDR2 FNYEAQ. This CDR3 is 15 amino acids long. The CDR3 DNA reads TGTGCCAGCAGCTTAGAGGGACAGGGGAACTATGGCTACACCTTC. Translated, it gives CASSLEGQGNYGYTF. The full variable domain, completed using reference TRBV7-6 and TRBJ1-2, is GAGVSQSPRYKVTKRGQDVALRCDPISGHVSLYWYRQALGQGPEFLTYFNYEAQQDKSGLPNDRFSAERPEGSISTLTIQRTEQRDSAMYRCASSLEGQGNYGYTFGSGTRLTVV.

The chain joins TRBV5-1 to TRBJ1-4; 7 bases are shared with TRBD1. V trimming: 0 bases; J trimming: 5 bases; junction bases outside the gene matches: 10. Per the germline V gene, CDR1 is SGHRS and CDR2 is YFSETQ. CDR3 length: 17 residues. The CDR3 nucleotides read TGCGCCAGCAGCTTGGAGGGACAGAGCCGACGGAATGAAAAACTGTTTTTT. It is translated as CASSLEGQSRRNEKLFF.

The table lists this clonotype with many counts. CDR3 in DNA: TGTGCCAGCACCAAACTAGCGGCGGACACAGATACGCAGTATTTT. It encodes CASTKLAADTDTQYF. The rearrangement links TRBV12-3 or TRBV12-4 to TRBJ2-3, with TRBD2 identical over 8 bases. This CDR3 spans 15 amino acids. The trim removed 7 bases at V and 2 bases at J, leaving 8 bases unmatched.

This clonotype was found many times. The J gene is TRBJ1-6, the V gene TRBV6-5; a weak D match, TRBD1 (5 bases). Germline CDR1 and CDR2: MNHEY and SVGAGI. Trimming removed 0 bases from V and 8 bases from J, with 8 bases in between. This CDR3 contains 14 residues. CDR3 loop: CASSYSGPHSPLHF. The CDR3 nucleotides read TGTGCCAGCAGTTACTCGGGGCCCCATTCACCCCTCCACTTT.

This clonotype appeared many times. The CDR3 DNA reads as TGTGCCAGCAGCTTAGCGGCTGGGAGGCAGGGAAGGTACAATGAGCAGTTCTTC. Its protein product is CASSLAAGRQGRYNEQFF. V gene TRBV7-2 combines with J gene TRBJ2-1, with D possibly matching TRBD2 (6 bases). CDR1 is SGHTA and CDR2 is FQGNSA in the germline V gene. V gave up 0 bases and J gave up 4 bases, with 19 bases separating them. The CDR3 has 18 residues.

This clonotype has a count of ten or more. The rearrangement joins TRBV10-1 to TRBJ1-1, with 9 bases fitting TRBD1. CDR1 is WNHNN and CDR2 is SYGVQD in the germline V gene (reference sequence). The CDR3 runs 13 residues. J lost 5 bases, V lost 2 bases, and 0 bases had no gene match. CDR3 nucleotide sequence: TGCGCCAGCAGTGAGGGACAGGGGACTGAAGCTTTCTTT. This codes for CASSEGQGTEAFF.

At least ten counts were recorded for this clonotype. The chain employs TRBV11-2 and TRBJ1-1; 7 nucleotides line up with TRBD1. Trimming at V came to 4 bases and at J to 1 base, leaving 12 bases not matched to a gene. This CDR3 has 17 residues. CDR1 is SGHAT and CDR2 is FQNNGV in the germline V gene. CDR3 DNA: TGTGCCAGCAGCTCCCTGGACAGGAGGCGGGGGAACACTGAAGCTTTCTTT. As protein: CASSSLDRRRGNTEAFF.

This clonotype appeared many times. This CDR3 reads CASSLLGGNTGELFF. Here the CDR3 DNA reads TGTGCCAGCAGCTTGCTTGGGGGGAACACCGGGGAGCTGTTTTTT. The V call is TRBV7-3, the J call TRBJ2-2; either TRBD1 or TRBD2 may supply D (5 bases each). The germline V gene encodes CDR1 SGHTA and CDR2 FQGTGA. The CDR3 loop spans 15 amino acids. The V end lost 3 bases, the J end lost 1 base, and 9 bases lay between the germline ends.

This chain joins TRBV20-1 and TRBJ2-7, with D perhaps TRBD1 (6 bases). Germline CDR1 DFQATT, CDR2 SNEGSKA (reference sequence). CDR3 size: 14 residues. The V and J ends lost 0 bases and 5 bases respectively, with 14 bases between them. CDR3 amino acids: CSARDERGIDEQYF. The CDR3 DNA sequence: TGCAGTGCTAGAGATGAGAGGGGGATCGACGAGCAGTACTTC.

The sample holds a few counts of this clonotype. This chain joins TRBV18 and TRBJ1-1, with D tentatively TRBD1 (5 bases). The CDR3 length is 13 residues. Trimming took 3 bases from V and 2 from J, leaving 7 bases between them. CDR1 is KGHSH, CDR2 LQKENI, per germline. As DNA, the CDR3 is TGTGCCAGCTCACCCGGGACTAACACTGAAGCTTTCTTT. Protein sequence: CASSPGTNTEAFF.

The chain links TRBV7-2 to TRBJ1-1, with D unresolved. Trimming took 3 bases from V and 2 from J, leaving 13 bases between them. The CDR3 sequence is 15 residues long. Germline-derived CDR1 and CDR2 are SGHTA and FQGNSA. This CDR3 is CASSFKLGPNTEAFF. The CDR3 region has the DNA TGTGCCAGCAGCTTCAAACTGGGTCCAAACACTGAAGCTTTCTTT.

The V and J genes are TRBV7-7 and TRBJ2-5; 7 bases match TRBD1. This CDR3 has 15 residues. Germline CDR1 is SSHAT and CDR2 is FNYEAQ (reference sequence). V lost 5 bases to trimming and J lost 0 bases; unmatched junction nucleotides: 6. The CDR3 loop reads CASSRLGTDQETQYF. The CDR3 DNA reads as TGTGCCAGCAGCCGCCTTGGGACAGACCAAGAGACCCAGTACTTC.

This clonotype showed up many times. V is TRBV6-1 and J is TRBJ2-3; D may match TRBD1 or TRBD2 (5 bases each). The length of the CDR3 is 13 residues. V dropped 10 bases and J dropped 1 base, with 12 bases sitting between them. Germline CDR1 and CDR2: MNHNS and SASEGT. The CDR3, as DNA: TGTGCCACTTCGGGGCCCGGCACAGATACGCAGTATTTT. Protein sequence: CATSGPGTDTQYF.

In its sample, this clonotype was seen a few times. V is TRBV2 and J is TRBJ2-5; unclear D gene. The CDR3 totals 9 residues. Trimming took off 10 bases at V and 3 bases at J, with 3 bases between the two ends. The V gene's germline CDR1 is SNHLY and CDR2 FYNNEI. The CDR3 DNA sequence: TGTGCCATCAAAGAGACCCAGTACTTC. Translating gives CAIKETQYF.

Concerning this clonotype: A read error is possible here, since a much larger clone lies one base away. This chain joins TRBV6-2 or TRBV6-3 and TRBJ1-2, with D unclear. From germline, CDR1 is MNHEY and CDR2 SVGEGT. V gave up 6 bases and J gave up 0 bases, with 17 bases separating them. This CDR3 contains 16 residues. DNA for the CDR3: TGTGCCAGCAGCTGGGAGAGGTCCACGTCTAACTATGGCTACACCTTC. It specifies CASSWERSTSNYGYTF.

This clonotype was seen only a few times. CDR3 DNA: TGTGCCAGCAGCCGCGGGACAGGTGACAATCAGCCCCAGCATTTT. Protein product: CASSRGTGDNQPQHF. V gene TRBV7-2 combines with J gene TRBJ1-5; TRBD1 matches 8 bases. This CDR3 has 15 residues. CDR1 is SGHTA and CDR2 is FQGNSA in the germline V gene. Trimming removed 5 bases from V and 3 bases from J; junction bases left unmatched: 6. The variable domain in full, with the rest retrieved from reference TRBV7-2 and TRBJ1-5, is GAGVSQSPSNKVTEKGKDVELRCDPISGHTALYWYRQSLGQGLEFLIYFQGNSAPDKSGLPSDRFSAERTGGSVSTLTIQRTQQEDSAVYLCASSRGTGDNQPQHFGDGTRLSIL.

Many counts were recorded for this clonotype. The CDR3 DNA is TGTGCCACCCTAAGGGAGGGAACTGGCTACACCTTC. Amino acids: CATLREGTGYTF. The chain recombines TRBV6-5 with TRBJ1-2; no definite D call. The CDR3 is 12 residues long. The germline CDR1 and CDR2 sequences are MNHEY and SVGAGI. V lost 10 bases, J lost 7 bases, and 16 bases lay in between.

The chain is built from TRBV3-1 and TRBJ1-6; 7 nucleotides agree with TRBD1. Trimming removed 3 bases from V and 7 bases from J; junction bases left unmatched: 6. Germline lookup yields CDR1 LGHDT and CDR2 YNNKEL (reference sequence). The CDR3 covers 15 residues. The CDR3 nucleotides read TGTGCCAGCAGCCAGGCACAGGGGATGAATTCACCCCTCCACTTT. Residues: CASSQAQGMNSPLHF.

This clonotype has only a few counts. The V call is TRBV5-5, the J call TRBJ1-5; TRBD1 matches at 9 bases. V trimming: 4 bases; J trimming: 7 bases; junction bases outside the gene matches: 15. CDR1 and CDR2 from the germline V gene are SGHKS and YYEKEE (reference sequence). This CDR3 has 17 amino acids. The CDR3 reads CASSQHPMTGGGQPQHF. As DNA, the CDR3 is TGTGCCAGCAGCCAACATCCCATGACAGGGGGTGGGCAGCCCCAGCATTTT.